The present entry profiles one TCR beta chain with its context. This record comes from a study of preoperative IRX-2 immunotherapy in early breast cancer. Sequencing was performed with immunoSEQ multiplex PCR; in TCRdb, only in-frame clones are kept and a portion is missing. The sample has around 30,000 clones, 82% seen once. Treatment given: preoperative locoregional IRX-2 cytokine immunotherapy. This phase Ib study tested locoregional IRX-2 cytokine immunotherapy given before surgery. Trimming removed 4 bases from V and 3 bases from J; junction bases left unmatched: 8. Per the germline V gene, CDR1 is SGHRS and CDR2 is YFSETQ. The CDR3 length is 17 residues.

This sample was taken from a patient treated with IRX-2 immunotherapy. The clonotype was recovered from a human donor with breast cancer. This sequence joins TRBV5-1 and TRBJ2-1; 12 positions match TRBD2. CDR3 bases: TGCGCCAGCAGCCGCTCCCTGACTAGCGGGAGCTACAATGAGCAGTTCTTC. It encodes CASSRSLTSGSYNEQFF.